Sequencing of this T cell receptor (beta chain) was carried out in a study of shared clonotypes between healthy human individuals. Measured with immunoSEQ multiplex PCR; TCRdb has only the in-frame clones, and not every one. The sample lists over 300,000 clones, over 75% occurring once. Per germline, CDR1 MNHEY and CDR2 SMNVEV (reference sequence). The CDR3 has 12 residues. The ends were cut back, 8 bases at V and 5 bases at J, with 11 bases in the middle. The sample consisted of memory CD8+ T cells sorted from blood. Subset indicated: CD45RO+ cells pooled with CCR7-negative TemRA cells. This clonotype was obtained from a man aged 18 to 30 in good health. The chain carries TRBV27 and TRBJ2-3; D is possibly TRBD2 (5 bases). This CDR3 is CASGPLEDTQYF. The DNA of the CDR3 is TGTGCCAGCGGCCCACTAGAAGATACGCAGTATTTT.